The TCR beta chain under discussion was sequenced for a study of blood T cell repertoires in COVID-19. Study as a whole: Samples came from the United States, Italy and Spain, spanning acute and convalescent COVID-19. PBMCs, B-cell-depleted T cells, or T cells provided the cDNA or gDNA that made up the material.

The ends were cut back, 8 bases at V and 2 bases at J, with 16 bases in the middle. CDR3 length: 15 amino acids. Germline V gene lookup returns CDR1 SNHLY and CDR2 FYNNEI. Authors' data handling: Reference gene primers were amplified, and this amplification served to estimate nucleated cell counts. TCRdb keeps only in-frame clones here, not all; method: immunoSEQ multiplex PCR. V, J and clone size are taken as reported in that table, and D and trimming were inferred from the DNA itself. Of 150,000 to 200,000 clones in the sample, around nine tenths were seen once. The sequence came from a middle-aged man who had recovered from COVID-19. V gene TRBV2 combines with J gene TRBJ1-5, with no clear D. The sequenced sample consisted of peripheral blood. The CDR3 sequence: CASLGGERGNQPQHF. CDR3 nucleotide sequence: TGTGCCAGCCTCGGTGGAGAACGGGGCAATCAGCCCCAGCATTTT.